This entry features one T cell receptor (beta chain) sequence. Its antigen is still unknown. These data originate in a study of regulatory T cells in long-lasting Graves disease. Overall study results and limits: Segments TRBV28, TRBJ1-2 and TRBJ2-5 showed preferential usage in persistent disease.

The sample's time point: newly diagnosed GD, antithyroid drugs for less than 3 months. Following extraction of RNA from PBMCs, that RNA was used to make the TCR library. According to the study, TCR beta libraries were built with iRepertoire HTBI primers and CDR3-region Arm-PCR. TCRdb processed the multiplex PCR reads anew with MiXCR; each CDR3 protein has one entry. The sample has about 540,000 distinct CDR3 sequences; roughly 14% are singletons. Trimming pared 6 bases from V and 7 bases from J, leaving 9 bases between. Germline lookup yields CDR1 KGHSH and CDR2 LQKENI. The CDR3 totals 11 residues. This same sample was also part of a study on T cells in Graves' hyperthyroidism and ophthalmopathy. That paper adds: Those with hyperthyroidism were 18 to 65 years old, newly diagnosed, and ill for under 2 months. A 13 V-J signature model discriminated ophthalmopathy versus stable hyperthyroidism. Before onset, ophthalmopathy was predicted by the model a median roughly 6.4 months earlier.

The V and J genes are TRBV18 and TRBJ1-2; tentatively, D is TRBD1 (5 bases). The source was peripheral blood mononuclear cells (PBMCs), collected at new diagnosis, from a patient treated with antithyroid drugs. The source of this sequence is a man younger than 45 with Graves disease. CDR3 in amino acids: CASSAGFGYTF. CDR3 nucleotides: TGTGCCAGCTCGGCAGGGTTTGGCTACACCTTC.